These 20 T cell receptor beta chains originate from one sample sequenced in a study of blood T cell repertoires in COVID-19. Here immunoSEQ multiplex PCR was the method, and the copy in TCRdb shows in-frame clones only, minus some. The profile covers under 250,000 clones, with 80% appearing a single time and roughly 4.3% taken by the ten largest. Material for sequencing was PBMCs or T cells enriched from blood (not recorded which). The receptors were gathered from a man aged 25 to 40 with acute COVID-19.

V usage is TRBV14 and J usage is TRBJ2-2; no clear D. V gave up 1 base and J gave up 4 bases, with 10 bases separating them. This CDR3 has 15 residues. Germline assignment: CDR1 SGHDN and CDR2 FVKESK. The CDR3 region is CASSQVVSPTGELFF. In DNA, the CDR3 is TGTGCCAGCAGCCAAGTAGTAAGTCCCACCGGGGAGCTGTTTTTT.

The V and J genes are TRBV6-1 and TRBJ1-5, with TRBD1 matching 7 bases. Germline values: CDR1 MNHNS, CDR2 SASEGT. The CDR3 covers 12 residues. J was trimmed by 12 bases and V by 3 bases; bases with no gene match: 5. The CDR3 DNA sequence: TGTGCCAGCAGTGAGTCGACAGGGAACCAGCATTTT. Amino acid sequence: CASSESTGNQHF.

The V call is TRBV19, the J call TRBJ2-7, with TRBD1 matching 9 bases. This CDR3 region has 17 residues. Germline CDR1 reads LNHDA; CDR2 reads SQIVND (reference sequence). J gave up 4 bases and V 4 bases, and 14 bases lay outside the gene matches. CDR3 loop: CASSNPEHRGQVYEQYF. As DNA, the CDR3 is TGTGCCAGTAGTAATCCCGAACACAGGGGGCAAGTGTACGAGCAGTACTTC.

This chain's CDR3 is CASSLNTGAGYTF. The CDR3 DNA reads TGTGCCAGCAGCTTAAATACAGGGGCTGGCTACACCTTC. The V and J genes are TRBV7-3 and TRBJ1-2; 7 nucleotides match TRBD1. The V and J ends lost 1 base and 7 bases, in that order; junction bases with no gene match: 3. The CDR3 loop spans 13 amino acids. Germline CDR1 SGHTA, CDR2 FQGTGA. Variable domain in full (rest from reference TRBV7-3 and TRBJ1-2): GAGVSQTPSNKVTEKGKYVELRCDPISGHTALYWYRQSLGQGPEFLIYFQGTGAADDSGLPNDRFFAVRPEGSVSTLKIQRTERGDSAVYLCASSLNTGAGYTFGSGTRLTVV.

The chain links TRBV5-1 to TRBJ1-3; a possible D gene is TRBD1 (5 bases). V dropped 3 bases and J dropped 2 bases, with 18 bases sitting between them. The CDR3 runs 17 residues. Germline assignment: CDR1 SGHRS and CDR2 YFSETQ. The CDR3 DNA sequence: TGCGCCAGCAGCTCGAATTCGATAGGGGTTGCTGGAAACACCATATATTTT. It yields the protein CASSSNSIGVAGNTIYF.

The V and J genes are TRBV19 and TRBJ1-2, with 8 bases identical to TRBD1. After removal of 5 bases from V and 4 bases from J, the junction contained 6 bases not matched to a gene. This CDR3 has 14 amino acids. Germline loops: CDR1 LNHDA, CDR2 SQIVND (reference sequence). The CDR3 bases are TGTGCCAGTAGTTCGACAGGGGCGGCCTATGGCTACACCTTC. It is translated as CASSSTGAAYGYTF.

V is TRBV9 and J is TRBJ2-1; 8 bases agree with TRBD2. The germline V gene has CDR1 SGDLS and CDR2 YYNGEE. V lost 3 bases to trimming and J lost 0 bases; unmatched junction nucleotides: 8. The CDR3 contains 17 residues. The CDR3 coding sequence is TGTGCCAGCAGCGATTTTAGCGGGGAGAACTCCTACAATGAGCAGTTCTTC. Its translation: CASSDFSGENSYNEQFF.

The V gene is TRBV6-5, the J gene TRBJ2-3; 7 bases line up with TRBD1. Trimming at V came to 3 bases and at J to 4 bases, leaving 7 bases not matched to a gene. From germline, CDR1 is MNHEY and CDR2 SVGAGI. CDR3 length: 15 amino acids. The CDR3 nucleotides read TGTGCCAGCAGTTATGGACAGGCGATCTCAGATACGCAGTATTTT. Translation: CASSYGQAISDTQYF.

The chain's CDR3 is CASSRTGGNTEAFF. In DNA form, the CDR3 reads TGTGCCAGTAGCCGAACAGGGGGGAACACTGAAGCTTTCTTT. The chain recombines TRBV19 with TRBJ1-1; 8 bases agree with TRBD1. CDR1 and CDR2 (germline): LNHDA, SQIVND (reference sequence). This CDR3 region has 14 residues. J gave up 1 base and V 6 bases, and 4 bases lay outside the gene matches.

This clone has only a few counts. The chain has TRBV6-5 and TRBJ2-3; D perhaps matches TRBD1 (6 bases). V shed 6 bases and J shed 2 bases, with 12 bases lying between them. This CDR3 spans 14 amino acids. From germline, CDR1 is MNHEY and CDR2 SVGAGI. The CDR3 coding sequence is TGTGCCAGCAGCCCCGGACAGTTCACAGATACGCAGTATTTT. This codes for CASSPGQFTDTQYF.

There are a few counts of this clone. The chain links TRBV5-1 to TRBJ2-2, with TRBD1 matching over 10 bases. Losses at the gene ends were 2 bases for V and 3 bases for J; bases not matched to a gene: 7. In germline, CDR1 is SGHRS, CDR2 YFSETQ. This CDR3 region has 17 residues. The CDR3 DNA reads TGCGCCAGCAGCTTCCGCGGGACAGGGGCAGACACCGGGGAGCTGTTTTTT. Its translation: CASSFRGTGADTGELFF.

A single count supports this clone. The chain has TRBV4-1 and TRBJ1-1; weak D call: TRBD1 (5 bases). Germline V gene lookup returns CDR1 MGHRA and CDR2 YSYEKL. This CDR3 has 16 amino acids. V lost 4 bases and J 6 bases, leaving 21 bases between the germline ends. The CDR3 loop is CASSPEQKTGSPEAFF. CDR3 sequence (DNA): TGCGCCAGCAGCCCTGAACAAAAAACAGGTTCCCCTGAAGCTTTCTTT.

This clone was recorded many times. The V and J genes are TRBV14 and TRBJ1-6, with 8 bases identical to TRBD1. Trimming at V came to 3 bases and at J to 10 bases, leaving 8 bases not matched to a gene. Germline CDR1 SGHDN, CDR2 FVKESK. The CDR3 consists of 15 residues. CDR3 DNA sequence: TGTGCCAGCAGCCATAGACAGGGACAGGACTCACCCCTCCACTTT. As protein: CASSHRQGQDSPLHF. Full variable domain (missing parts from reference TRBV14 and TRBJ1-6): EAGVTQFPSHSVIEKGQTVTLRCDPISGHDNLYWYRRVMGKEIKFLLHFVKESKQDESGMPNNRFLAERTGGTYSTLKVQPAELEDSGVYFCASSHRQGQDSPLHFGNGTRLTVT.

The chain couples TRBV6-1 to TRBJ1-3; D perhaps matches TRBD1 (5 bases). This CDR3 is 15 amino acids long. Germline loops: CDR1 MNHNS, CDR2 SASEGT. V gave up 1 base and J gave up 1 base, with 8 bases separating them. The DNA of the CDR3 is TGTGCCAGCAGTGAAGAGGCAGGGTCTGGAAACACCATATATTTT. It is translated as CASSEEAGSGNTIYF.

The chain employs TRBV6-4 and TRBJ1-1; D remains unclear. Per the germline V gene, CDR1 is MRHNA and CDR2 is SNTAGT. The CDR3 spans 15 residues. V lost 3 bases and J lost 1, with 12 bases in between. The CDR3 sequence: CASSDRERGNTEAFF. The CDR3, as DNA: TGTGCCAGCAGTGATAGGGAACGGGGGAACACTGAAGCTTTCTTT.

The chain has TRBV9 and TRBJ2-1; tentative D call: TRBD1 (6 bases). V was clipped by 0 bases and J by 6 bases, with 13 bases between them. Germline loops: CDR1 SGDLS, CDR2 YYNGEE. The CDR3 contains 15 residues. Written as DNA, the CDR3 is TGTGCCAGCAGCGTAGCTGTGGGGGCCGTCAATGAGCAGTTCTTC. As protein: CASSVAVGAVNEQFF.

The CDR3 loop is CATSTVSSGGSGYTF. Written as DNA, the CDR3 is TGTGCCACCAGCACCGTATCCTCAGGGGGCTCTGGCTACACCTTC. J is TRBJ1-2 and V is TRBV15; TRBD1 matches 8 bases. This CDR3 contains 15 residues. V lost 4 bases, J lost 7 bases, and 11 bases stayed unmatched. Germline CDR1 and CDR2: LNHNV and YYDKDF (reference sequence).

The J gene is TRBJ1-6, the V gene TRBV18, with D unclear. V shed 3 bases and J shed 7 bases, with 10 bases lying between them. The germline V gene has CDR1 KGHSH and CDR2 LQKENI. The CDR3 loop spans 14 amino acids. The CDR3 coding sequence is TGTGCCAGCTCACCCGAACAACCCAATTCACCCCTCCACTTT. This encodes CASSPEQPNSPLHF.

The rearrangement links TRBV27 to TRBJ2-7; 7 nucleotides match TRBD1. The CDR3 length is 12 residues. The germline CDR1 and CDR2 sequences are MNHEY and SMNVEV (reference sequence). Trimming cost V 6 bases and J 5 bases; bases outside gene matches: 4. CDR3 region: CASSRDRDEQYF. CDR3 DNA: TGTGCCAGCAGCCGAGACAGGGACGAGCAGTACTTC.

The chain combines TRBV4-1 with TRBJ2-3, with D perhaps matching TRBD2 (6 bases). There are 15 residues in the CDR3. The V end was cut by 4 bases, the J end by 3 bases, with 14 bases between. Germline values: CDR1 MGHRA, CDR2 YSYEKL. CDR3 DNA sequence: TGCGCCAGCAGCCCCGGCGGGGTCACAACAGATACGCAGTATTTT. Residues: CASSPGGVTTDTQYF.